The present entry profiles one T cell receptor (beta chain) with its context. The specificity of this receptor is unknown. Per-base qualities were not stored, and no clone one base away is much larger. What this sample's time point label stands for: individuals recovered from natural SARS-CoV-2 infection. The CDR3 contains 12 residues, cysteine and phenylalanine counted. Only the CDR3 portion is preserved as DNA: 36 bases, with reading frame beginning at the first base. V loses 1 base, J loses 6 bases, and the germline ends lie 4 bases apart. This specimen comes from a study of Ad26.COV2.S vaccination and SARS-CoV-2 variants (dated by TCRdb to 2020 to 2022). For the wider study: Sequencing of the TCRbeta repertoire served to evaluate the specificity and breadth of SARS-CoV-2-reactive T cell receptors following Ad26.COV2.S vaccination. The TCR-sequenced set comprised approximately 32 samples: about 19 Ad26.COV2.S vaccine recipients, 5 placebo recipients and 8 SARS-CoV-2 convalescent individuals. Points the paper makes about the study in general: According to the authors, total T cell responses may have been underestimated by the TCR breadth and depth analyses. Higher spike-specific TCR breadth was observed in Ad26.COV2.S recipients than in placebo recipients (P = 0.0014). Comparable non-spike TCR breadth was observed between vaccine and placebo recipients, consistent with only spike being contained in the vaccine. After vaccination, spike-specific CD8+ and CD4+ T cell responses were reported to show substantial breadth.

The immunoSEQ Assay was used to sequence TCRbeta CDR3 regions. After extraction, genomic DNA underwent amplification by bias-controlled multiplex PCR, followed by high-throughput sequencing. Per the source publication's procedure: To quantify the absolute abundance of every unique TCRbeta CDR3 region, sequences were collapsed and filtered. T cell fraction was estimated by normalizing TCRbeta template counts to usable DNA, with usable DNA measured through amplification of reference genes found in all nucleated cells. Repertoire TCRs were annotated as SARS-CoV-2-specific when V gene, CDR3 amino acid sequence and J gene were exactly matched to a known reactive TCR set. MIRA supplied the reference SARS-CoV-2 TCR set, which was filtered for enrichment in COVID-19-positive ImmuneCODE repertoires so that public or cross-reactive TCRs were removed. Using the MIRA antigens, annotated TCRs were further analysed by specific ORF or by position within an ORF. Depth was the summed frequency of annotated unique rearrangements, while breadth was defined as annotated unique rearrangements over total unique productive rearrangements. Group comparisons of TCR breadth used two-sided Wilcoxon rank-sum tests. TCRdb limited this immuneACCESS table to in-frame rearrangements with V and J called. A share of clones is missing; checked studies link under half to unresolved V genes, and the rest is unexplained. The D gene and trimming were derived from the DNA, and the V and J assignments and clone size from that table. The sample table contains about 350,000 clones; only one count was recorded for 90% to 95% of them. The ten largest clones represent around 4% of the sample.

Source: peripheral blood, taken after recovery from COVID-19. Recombination linked TRBV12-3 or TRBV12-4 to TRBJ2-1; the D gene remains uncertain. The receptor comes from a human donor who had recovered from COVID-19. CDR3 sequence: CASSLGGNEQFF. In nucleotide form, the sequence is TGTGCCAGCAGTTTAGGGGGCAATGAGCAGTTCTTC.